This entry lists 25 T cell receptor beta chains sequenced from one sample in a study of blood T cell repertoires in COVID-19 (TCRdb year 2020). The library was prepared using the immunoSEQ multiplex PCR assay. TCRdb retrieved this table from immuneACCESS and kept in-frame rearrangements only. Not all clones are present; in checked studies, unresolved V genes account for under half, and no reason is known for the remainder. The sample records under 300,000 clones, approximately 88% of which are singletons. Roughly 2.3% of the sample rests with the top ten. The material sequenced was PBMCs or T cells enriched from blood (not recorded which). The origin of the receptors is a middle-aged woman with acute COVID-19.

The CDR3 is CASSSDSPRTEAFF. Written as DNA, the CDR3 is TGTGCCAGCAGCTCCGACTCGCCAAGGACTGAAGCTTTCTTT. The chain employs TRBV2 and TRBJ1-1; D is unclear. The CDR3 has 14 residues. V lost 6 bases, J lost 5 bases, and 16 bases lay in between. Germline V gives CDR1 SNHLY, CDR2 FYNNEI. Using reference TRBV2 and TRBJ1-1 for the parts outside the CDR3, the full variable domain is EPEVTQTPSHQVTQMGQEVILRCVPISNHLYFYWYRQILGQKVEFLVSFYNNEISEKSEIFDDQFSVERPDGSNFTLKIRSTKLEDSAMYFCASSSDSPRTEAFFGQGTRLTVV.

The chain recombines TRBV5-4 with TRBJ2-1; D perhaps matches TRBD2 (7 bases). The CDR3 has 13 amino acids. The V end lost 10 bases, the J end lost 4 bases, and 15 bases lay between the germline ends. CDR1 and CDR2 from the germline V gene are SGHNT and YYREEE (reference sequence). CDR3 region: CAAQAGHYNEQFF. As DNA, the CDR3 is TGTGCCGCGCAAGCGGGACATTACAATGAGCAGTTCTTC.

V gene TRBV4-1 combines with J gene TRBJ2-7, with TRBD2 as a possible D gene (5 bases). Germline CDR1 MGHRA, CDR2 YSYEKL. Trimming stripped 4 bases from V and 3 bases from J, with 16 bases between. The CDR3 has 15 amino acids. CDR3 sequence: CASSPPGSRIYEQYV. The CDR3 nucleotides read TGCGCCAGCAGCCCTCCGGGATCCAGAATCTACGAGCAGTACGTC.

The CDR3 DNA reads as TGCGCCAGCAGCTTATCCAGCTTTGCCCCTACTAGCGGGAGGTTGAATGAGCAGTTCTTC. Protein sequence: CASSLSSFAPTSGRLNEQFF. The V and J genes are TRBV5-1 and TRBJ2-1; the match to TRBD2 covers 12 bases. Germline CDR1 SGHRS, CDR2 YFSETQ. V was pared by 2 bases and J by 7 bases, with 19 bases of the junction left unmatched. The CDR3 runs to 20 residues.

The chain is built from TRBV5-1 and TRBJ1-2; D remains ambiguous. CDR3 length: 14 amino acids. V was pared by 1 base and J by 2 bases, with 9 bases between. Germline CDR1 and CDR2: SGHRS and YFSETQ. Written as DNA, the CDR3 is TGCGCCAGCAGCTTGCGGTGGGAGAACTATGGCTACACCTTC. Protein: CASSLRWENYGYTF.

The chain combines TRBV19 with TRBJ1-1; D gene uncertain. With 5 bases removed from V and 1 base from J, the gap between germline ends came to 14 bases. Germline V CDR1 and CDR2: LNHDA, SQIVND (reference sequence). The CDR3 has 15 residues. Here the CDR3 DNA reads TGTGCCAGTAGTGAAATTACGCAGAAGAACACTGAAGCTTTCTTT. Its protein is CASSEITQKNTEAFF.

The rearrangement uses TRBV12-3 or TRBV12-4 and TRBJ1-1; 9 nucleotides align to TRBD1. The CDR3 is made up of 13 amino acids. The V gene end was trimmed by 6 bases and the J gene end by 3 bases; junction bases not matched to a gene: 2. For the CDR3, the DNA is TGTGCCAGCAGAGGACAGGGGTACACTGAAGCTTTCTTT. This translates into CASRGQGYTEAFF.

CDR3 DNA: TGTGCCAGCAGCCCTTTTCAGGGGGGCGAGCAGTACTTC. This translates into CASSPFQGGEQYF. The gene calls are TRBV7-8 and TRBJ2-7; TRBD1 is a possible D gene (7 bases). Germline-derived CDR1 and CDR2 are SGHVS and FQNEAQ. This CDR3 has 13 residues. The V gene lost 5 bases and the J gene lost 6 bases, with 14 bases spanning the gap.

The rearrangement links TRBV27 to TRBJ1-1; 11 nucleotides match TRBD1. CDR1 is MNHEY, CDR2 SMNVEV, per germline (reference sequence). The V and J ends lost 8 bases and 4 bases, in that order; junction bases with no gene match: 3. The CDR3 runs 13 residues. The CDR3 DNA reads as TGTGCCAGCGGGACAGGGGGTGGCACTGAAGCTTTCTTT. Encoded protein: CASGTGGGTEAFF.

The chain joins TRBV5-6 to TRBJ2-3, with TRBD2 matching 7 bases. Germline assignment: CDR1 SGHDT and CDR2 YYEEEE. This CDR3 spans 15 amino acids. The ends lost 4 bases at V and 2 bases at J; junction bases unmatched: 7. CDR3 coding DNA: TGTGCCAGCAGCCGCGGGAGCGCCTCCACAGATACGCAGTATTTT. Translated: CASSRGSASTDTQYF.

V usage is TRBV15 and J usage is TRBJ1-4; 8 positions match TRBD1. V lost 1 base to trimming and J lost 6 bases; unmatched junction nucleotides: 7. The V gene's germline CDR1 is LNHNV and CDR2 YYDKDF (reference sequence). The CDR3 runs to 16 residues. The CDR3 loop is CATSRGTGRGDEKLFF. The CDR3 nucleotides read TGTGCCACCAGCAGAGGGACAGGGCGTGGGGATGAAAAACTGTTTTTT.

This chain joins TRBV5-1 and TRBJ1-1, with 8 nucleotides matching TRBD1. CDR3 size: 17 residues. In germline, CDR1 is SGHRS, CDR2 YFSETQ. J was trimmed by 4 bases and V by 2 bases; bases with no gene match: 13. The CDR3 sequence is CASSFQPRQGLSTEAFF. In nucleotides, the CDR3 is TGCGCCAGCAGCTTCCAGCCCCGACAGGGGCTGTCCACTGAAGCTTTCTTT.

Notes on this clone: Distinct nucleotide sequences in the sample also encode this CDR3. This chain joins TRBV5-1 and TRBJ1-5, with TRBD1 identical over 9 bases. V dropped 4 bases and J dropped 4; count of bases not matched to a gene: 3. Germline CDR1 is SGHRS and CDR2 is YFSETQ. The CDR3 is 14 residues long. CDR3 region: CASSPDRGNQPQHF. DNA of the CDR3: TGCGCCAGCAGCCCGGACAGGGGTAATCAGCCCCAGCATTTT.

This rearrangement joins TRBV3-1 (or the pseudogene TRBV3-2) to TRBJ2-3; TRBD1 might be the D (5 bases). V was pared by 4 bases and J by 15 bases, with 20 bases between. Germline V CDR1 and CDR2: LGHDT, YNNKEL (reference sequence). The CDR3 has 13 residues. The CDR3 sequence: CASSPQTASIRYF. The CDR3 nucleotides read TGTGCCAGCAGCCCTCAGACAGCCTCTATACGATATTTT.

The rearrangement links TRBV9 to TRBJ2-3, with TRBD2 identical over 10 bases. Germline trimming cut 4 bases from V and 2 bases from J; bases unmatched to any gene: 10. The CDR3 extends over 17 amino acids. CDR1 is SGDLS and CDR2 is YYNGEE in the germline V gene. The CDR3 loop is CASSLRIAGGNTDTQYF. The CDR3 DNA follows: TGTGCCAGCAGCCTCCGCATAGCGGGGGGTAACACAGATACGCAGTATTTT.

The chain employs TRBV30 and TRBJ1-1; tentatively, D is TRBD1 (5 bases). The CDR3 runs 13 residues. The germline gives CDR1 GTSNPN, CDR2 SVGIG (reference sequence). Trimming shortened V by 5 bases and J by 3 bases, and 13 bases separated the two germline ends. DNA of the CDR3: TGTGCCTGGGCCAGCGAAGGGGACACTGAAGCTTTCTTT. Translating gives CAWASEGDTEAFF.

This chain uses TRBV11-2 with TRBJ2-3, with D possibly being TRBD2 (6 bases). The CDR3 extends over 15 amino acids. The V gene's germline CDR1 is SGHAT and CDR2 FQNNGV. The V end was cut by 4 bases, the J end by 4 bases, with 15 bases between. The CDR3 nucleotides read TGTGCCAGCAGCTCTTTAGGGCGGGAACCAGATACGCAGTATTTT. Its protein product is CASSSLGREPDTQYF. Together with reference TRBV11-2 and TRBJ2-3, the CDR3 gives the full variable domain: EAGVAQSPRYKIIEKRQSVAFWCNPISGHATLYWYQQILGQGPKLLIQFQNNGVVDDSQLPKDRFSAERLKGVDSTLKIQPAKLEDSAVYLCASSSLGREPDTQYFGPGTRLTVL.

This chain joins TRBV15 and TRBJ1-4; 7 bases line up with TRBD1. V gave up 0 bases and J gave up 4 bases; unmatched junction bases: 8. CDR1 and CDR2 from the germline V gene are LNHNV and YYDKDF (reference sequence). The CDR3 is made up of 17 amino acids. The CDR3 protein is CATSRDWPGTVNEKLFF. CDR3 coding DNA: TGTGCCACCAGCAGAGATTGGCCCGGGACAGTTAATGAAAAACTGTTTTTT. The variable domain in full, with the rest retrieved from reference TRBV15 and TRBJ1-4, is DAMVIQNPRYQVTQFGKPVTLSCSQTLNHNVMYWYQQKSSQAPKLLFHYYDKDFNNEADTPDNFQSRRPNTSFCFLDIRSPGLGDTAMYLCATSRDWPGTVNEKLFFGSGTQLSVL.

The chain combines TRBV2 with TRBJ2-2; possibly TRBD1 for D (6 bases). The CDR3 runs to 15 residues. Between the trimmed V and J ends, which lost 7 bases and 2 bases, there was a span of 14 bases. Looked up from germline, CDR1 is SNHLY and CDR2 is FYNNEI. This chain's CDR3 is CASTGAGGNTGELFF. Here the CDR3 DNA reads TGTGCCAGCACCGGAGCTGGGGGCAACACCGGGGAGCTGTTTTTT.

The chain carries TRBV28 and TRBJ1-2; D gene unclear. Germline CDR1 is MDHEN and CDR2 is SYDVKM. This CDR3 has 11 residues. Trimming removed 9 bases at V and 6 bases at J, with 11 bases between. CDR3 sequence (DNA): TGTGCCAGTTTCGACTCGGATGGCTACACCTTC. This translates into CASFDSDGYTF.

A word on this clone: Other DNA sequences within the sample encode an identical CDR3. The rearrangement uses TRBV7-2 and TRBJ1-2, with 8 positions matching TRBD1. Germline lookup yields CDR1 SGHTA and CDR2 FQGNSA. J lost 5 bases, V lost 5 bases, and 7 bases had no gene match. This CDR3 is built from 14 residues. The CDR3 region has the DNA TGTGCCAGCAGCCCCAGACAGGGGAATTATGGCTACACCTTC. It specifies CASSPRQGNYGYTF.

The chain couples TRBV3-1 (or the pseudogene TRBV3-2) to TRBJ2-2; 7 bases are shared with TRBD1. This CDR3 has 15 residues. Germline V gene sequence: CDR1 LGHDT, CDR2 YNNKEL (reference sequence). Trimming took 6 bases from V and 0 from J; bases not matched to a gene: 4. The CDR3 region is CASRRTGTNTGELFF. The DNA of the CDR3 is TGTGCCAGCAGACGGACAGGAACGAACACCGGGGAGCTGTTTTTT.

The CDR3 loop is CASSTGGTGANVLTF. Written as DNA, the CDR3 is TGTGCCAGCAGCACAGGCGGAACTGGGGCCAACGTCCTGACTTTC. The chain has TRBV6-2 or TRBV6-3 and TRBJ2-6; possible D gene TRBD1, 5 bases. The V end was cut by 6 bases, the J end by 2 bases, with 11 bases between. The CDR3 runs 15 residues. Germline CDR1 is MNHEY and CDR2 is SVGEGT.

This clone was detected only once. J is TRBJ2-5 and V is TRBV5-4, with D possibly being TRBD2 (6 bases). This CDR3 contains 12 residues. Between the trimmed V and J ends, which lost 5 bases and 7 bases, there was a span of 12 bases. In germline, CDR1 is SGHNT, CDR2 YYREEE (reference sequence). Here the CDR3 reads CASRRDFGTQYF. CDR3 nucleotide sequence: TGTGCCAGCAGGCGGGACTTCGGGACCCAGTACTTC.

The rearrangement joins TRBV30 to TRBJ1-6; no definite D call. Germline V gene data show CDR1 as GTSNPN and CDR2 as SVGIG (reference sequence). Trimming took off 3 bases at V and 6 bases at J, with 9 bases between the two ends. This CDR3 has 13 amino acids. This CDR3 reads CAWRAFGNSPLHF. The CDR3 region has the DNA TGTGCCTGGAGAGCTTTTGGTAATTCACCCCTCCACTTT.